This T cell receptor (beta chain) was identified during a study of T cells after posttransplantation cyclophosphamide. Using immunoSEQ multiplex PCR, the repertoire was profiled, and TCRdb retains in-frame clones only, with some absent. The sample shows 20,000 to 25,000 clones, none of them appearing just once. The table lists this clone with many counts. The target antigen is unknown. The germline V gene has CDR1 SGHNT and CDR2 YYREEE (reference sequence). Trimming at V came to 3 bases and at J to 1 base, leaving 12 bases not matched to a gene. This CDR3 comprises 17 residues. Study conclusions and caveats: Later blood repertoires were often dominated by clones from the donor CD8+ memory compartment. After PTCy, TRB diversity resembled that of CNI/methotrexate controls.

Material for sequencing was PBMCs. The clonotype was recovered from a woman between 50 and 59 years old in good health, CMV-negative, and a related stem cell transplant donor. The V gene is TRBV5-4, the J gene TRBJ2-5, with 7 bases fitting TRBD2. The CDR3 DNA is TGTGCCAGCAGCTCTCGACCCATTACTAGCGTCCAAGAGACCCAGTACTTC. This encodes CASSSRPITSVQETQYF.